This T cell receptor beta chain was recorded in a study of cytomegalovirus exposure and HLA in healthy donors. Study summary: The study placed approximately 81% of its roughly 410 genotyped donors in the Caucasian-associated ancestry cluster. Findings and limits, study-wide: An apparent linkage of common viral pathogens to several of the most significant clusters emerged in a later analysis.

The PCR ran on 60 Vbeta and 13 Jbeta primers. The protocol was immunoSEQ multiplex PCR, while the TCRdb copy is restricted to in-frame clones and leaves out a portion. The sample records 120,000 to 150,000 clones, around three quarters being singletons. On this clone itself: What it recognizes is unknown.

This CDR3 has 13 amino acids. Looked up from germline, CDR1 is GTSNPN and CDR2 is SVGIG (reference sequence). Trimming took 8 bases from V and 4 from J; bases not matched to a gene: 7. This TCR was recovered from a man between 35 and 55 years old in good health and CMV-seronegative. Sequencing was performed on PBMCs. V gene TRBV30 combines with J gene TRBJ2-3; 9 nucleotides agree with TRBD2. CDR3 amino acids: CALEAGGADTQYF. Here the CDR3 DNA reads TGTGCCCTGGAAGCGGGAGGAGCAGATACGCAGTATTTT.